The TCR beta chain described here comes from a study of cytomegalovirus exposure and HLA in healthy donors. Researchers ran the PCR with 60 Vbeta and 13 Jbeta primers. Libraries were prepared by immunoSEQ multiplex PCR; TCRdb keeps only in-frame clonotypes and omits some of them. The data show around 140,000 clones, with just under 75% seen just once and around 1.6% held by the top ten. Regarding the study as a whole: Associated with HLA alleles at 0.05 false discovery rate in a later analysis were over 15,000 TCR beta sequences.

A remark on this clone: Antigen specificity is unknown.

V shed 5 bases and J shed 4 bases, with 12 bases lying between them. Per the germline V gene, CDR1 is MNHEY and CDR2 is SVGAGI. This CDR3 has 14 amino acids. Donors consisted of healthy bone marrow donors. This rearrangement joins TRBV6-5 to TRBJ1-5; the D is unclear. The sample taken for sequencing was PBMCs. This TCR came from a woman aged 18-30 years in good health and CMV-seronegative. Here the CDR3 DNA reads TGTGCCAGCAGTCCGGGGTCGAGGAATCAGCCCCAGCATTTT. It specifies CASSPGSRNQPQHF.